This record concerns one T cell receptor beta chain sequence. Its antigen remains unidentified. This entry is derived from a study of cytomegalovirus exposure and HLA in healthy donors. In the study overall: An early release of data contained 75 million to 90 million unique TCRs, which came from HLA-typed donors. Falling in the Caucasian-associated ancestry cluster were approximately 86% of about 400 genotyped donors. Points from the study as a whole: HLA allele associations emerged for about 16,000 TCR beta sequences in a later analysis, at 0.05 false discovery rate. Later, an analysis found that common viral pathogens appeared to be linked with several of the most significant clusters.

Vbeta (60) and Jbeta (13) primers were used in the PCR. Sequencing used immunoSEQ multiplex PCR; TCRdb keeps in-frame clones, though not all of them. The sample consists of roughly 200,000 clones, 75% to 85% of them appearing once. Germline CDR1 is LGHNA and CDR2 is YNFKEQ. This CDR3 contains 15 residues. Trimming cost V 1 base and J 6 bases, with 14 bases left between them. The sample consisted of PBMCs. This sequence originates from a girl aged 10-17 years in good health and CMV-seropositive. The rearrangement joins TRBV4-2 to TRBJ2-3; D ambiguous. The CDR3 region is CASSQVGLGEDTQYF. The CDR3 nucleotides are TGTGCCAGCAGCCAAGTTGGGCTGGGCGAGGATACGCAGTATTTT.